This entry lists 8 T cell receptor beta chains sequenced from one sample in a study of blood T cell dynamics during melanoma immunotherapy. The protocol was immunoSEQ multiplex PCR, while the TCRdb copy is restricted to in-frame clones and leaves out a portion. Found here are over a thousand clones, 65% to 90% of them singletons; the top ten hold approximately 9.8%. Sample time point: week 3, after first cycle of checkpoint inhibitor. The material was cell-free DNA from blood, obtained from a patient treated with checkpoint blockade. Every receptor here comes from a human donor with melanoma.

The genes are TRBV2 and TRBJ2-2; 8 positions match TRBD1. Germline assignment: CDR1 SNHLY and CDR2 FYNNEI. J was trimmed by 1 base and V by 4 bases; bases with no gene match: 2. This CDR3 has 15 residues. The DNA of the CDR3 is TGTGCCAGCAGTGGGACAGGGATGAACACCGGGGAGCTGTTTTTT. Translated, it gives CASSGTGMNTGELFF.

V and J are TRBV28 and TRBJ2-1; 10 bases fit TRBD1. Trimming at V came to 7 bases and at J to 8 bases, leaving 11 bases not matched to a gene. The CDR3 loop spans 15 amino acids. Germline V gene data show CDR1 as MDHEN and CDR2 as SYDVKM. CDR3 in amino acids: CASMAGDRGQDEQFF. DNA for the CDR3: TGTGCCAGCATGGCGGGTGACAGGGGGCAGGATGAGCAGTTCTTC.

This chain links TRBV7-9 with TRBJ2-3; TRBD2 might be the D (5 bases). CDR1 SEHNR and CDR2 FQNEAQ come from the germline V gene (reference sequence). CDR3 length equals 16 residues. V was pared by 5 bases and J by 0 bases, with 15 bases between. Here the CDR3 reads CASSPPAVSSTDTQYF. The CDR3 nucleotides read TGTGCCAGCAGCCCTCCAGCGGTTTCTAGCACAGATACGCAGTATTTT.

V gene TRBV6-1 combines with J gene TRBJ1-4, with D unresolved. Per the germline V gene, CDR1 is MNHNS and CDR2 is SASEGT. The ends were cut back, 3 bases at V and 4 bases at J, with 9 bases in the middle. The CDR3 contains 14 residues. This CDR3 is CASSDYGRNEKLFF. The CDR3 nucleotides read TGTGCCAGCAGTGACTATGGGCGTAATGAAAAACTGTTTTTT.

This sequence joins TRBV18 and TRBJ1-1, with a weak D call TRBD1 (5 bases). V shed 4 bases and J shed 1 base, with 10 bases lying between them. CDR1 is KGHSH, CDR2 LQKENI, per germline. The CDR3 loop spans 14 amino acids. This chain's CDR3 is CASSRDQGNTEAFF. The CDR3 DNA reads TGTGCCAGCTCACGGGATCAGGGGAACACTGAAGCTTTCTTT. Variable domain in full (rest from reference TRBV18 and TRBJ1-1): NAGVMQNPRHLVRRRGQEARLRCSPMKGHSHVYWYRQLPEEGLKFMVYLQKENIIDESGMPKERFSAEFPKEGPSILRIQQVVRGDSAAYFCASSRDQGNTEAFFGQGTRLTVV.

The CDR3 DNA reads as TGTGCCACCTCCCGGACCGGGCTTGGGGAGCAGTACTTC. Its translation: CATSRTGLGEQYF. The chain uses TRBV19 and TRBJ2-5; possible D gene TRBD2, 5 bases. The CDR3 extends over 13 amino acids. Germline V gene sequence: CDR1 LNHDA, CDR2 SQIVND (reference sequence). V dropped 10 bases and J dropped 11 bases, with 23 bases sitting between them.

The chain recombines TRBV7-9 with TRBJ2-1; 11 nucleotides align to TRBD1. Trimming cost V 5 bases and J 4 bases; bases outside gene matches: 1. The CDR3 sequence is 14 residues long. CDR1 is SEHNR and CDR2 is FQNEAQ in the germline V gene (reference sequence). CDR3 residues: CASSGTGGYNEQFF. CDR3 DNA: TGTGCCAGCAGCGGGACAGGGGGTTACAATGAGCAGTTCTTC.

This sequence joins TRBV6-5 and TRBJ2-3; D remains unclear. Deletions cut 0 bases from V and 2 bases from J, with 12 bases between. Germline V lookup: CDR1 MNHEY, CDR2 SVGAGI. The CDR3 has 16 amino acids. CDR3 DNA sequence: TGTGCCAGCAGTTACTCCGGACCTCTCTTCACAGATACGCAGTATTTT. Its translation: CASSYSGPLFTDTQYF.